These T cell receptor beta chains were read from a single sample in a study of cytomegalovirus exposure and HLA in healthy donors. The repertoire was sequenced with immunoSEQ multiplex PCR; TCRdb's copy has only in-frame clones and lacks some. The repertoire has some 140,000 clones, 80% of them found once; the top ten carry around 5.6%. Input material: PBMCs. These receptors originate from a woman aged 40 to 50 in good health and CMV-seropositive. Each CDR3 is given with its conserved first and last residue. A D gene is named only where the DNA matches it firmly.

j_call cdr3_length v_call d_call cdr3_aa
TRBJ1-1 17 TRBV7-9 TRBD1 CASSLGGNRGLDTEAFF
TRBJ1-1 13 TRBV25-1 . CASRNTGQTEAFF
TRBJ1-1 13 TRBV29-1 . CSVERPTNTEAFF
TRBJ1-4 14 TRBV28 TRBD1 CASSLGDRVEKLFF
TRBJ2-7 12 TRBV15 . CATSPTGSEQYF
TRBJ2-3 15 TRBV2 TRBD2 CASRILAGVGDTQYF
TRBJ2-2 15 TRBV6-1 . CASSAVRENTGELFF
TRBJ1-2 14 TRBV6-1 . CASSESEAQYGYTF
TRBJ2-5 12 TRBV30 . CAWTRAEETQYF
TRBJ2-7 13 TRBV5-1 TRBD2 CASSSGGSYEQYF
TRBJ2-1 14 TRBV28 . CASSTGRESDEQFF
TRBJ1-5 15 TRBV28 . CASSASTGSGQPQHF
TRBJ2-6 15 TRBV7-3 . CASSRGSSGANVLTF
TRBJ2-5 13 TRBV5-1 . CASSLFTGETQYF
TRBJ1-1 13 TRBV2 . CASSRGTYLEAFF
TRBJ2-7 16 TRBV19 TRBD2 CASRDSGASGIGEQYF
TRBJ1-5 16 TRBV28 . CASSPPAPGGNQPQHF
TRBJ1-2 12 TRBV28 . CASSPGGWGYTF
TRBJ1-5 13 TRBV5-5 . CASSLGRGQPQHF
TRBJ2-7 14 TRBV2 TRBD2 CASSASGGRREQYF
TRBJ2-7 12 TRBV6-1 . CAITGFSYEQYF
TRBJ2-7 14 TRBV5-6 . CASSFWGGSYEQYF
TRBJ1-2 15 TRBV29-1 TRBD1 CSAAFGTGGLDGYTF
TRBJ2-7 17 TRBV15 TRBD2 CATSRSISSGISYEQYF
TRBJ2-1 14 TRBV28 . CASSLGGRDSEQFF
TRBJ1-1 14 TRBV5-5 . CASSTGTHNTEAFF
TRBJ2-2 16 TRBV5-1 . CASSLDRGLNTGELFF
TRBJ1-3 15 TRBV29-1 . CSVEKLQTGLPTIYF
TRBJ2-7 14 TRBV11-2 . CASSPSGHRYEQYF
TRBJ2-1 15 TRBV7-9 TRBD2 CASSSGLGNVNEQFF
TRBJ1-1 16 TRBV11-3 . CASSLGGAAGGTEAFF
TRBJ1-1 14 TRBV29-1 . CSVDGGDGPPEAFF
TRBJ2-5 14 TRBV14 TRBD2 CASSPSLASGTQYF
TRBJ1-3 15 TRBV6-1 . CASSASAGSGNTIYF
TRBJ2-3 18 TRBV12-2 . CASRLAKSSGLCTDTQYF
TRBJ2-5 15 TRBV28 . CASSSLSKDSETQYF
TRBJ1-6 16 TRBV6-5 . CASSYSMQGSNSPLHF
TRBJ2-1 16 TRBV9 TRBD2 CASSAGTSGRYNEQFF
TRBJ2-1 17 TRBV2 . CASILEVPSEAYNEQFF
TRBJ1-4 16 TRBV5-1 . CASSLDAPATTEKLFF
TRBJ1-3 15 TRBV4-2 . CASSHRQVLGNTIYF
TRBJ2-3 15 TRBV7-2 TRBD2 CASSSRVAGVGTQYF
TRBJ2-1 12 TRBV7-6 . CASSLVRGEQFF
TRBJ2-3 13 TRBV9 . CASSVGSRDTQYF
TRBJ2-7 11 TRBV27 . CATQQGYEQYF
TRBJ1-5 16 TRBV19 TRBD1 CASSTVQGYSNQPQHF
TRBJ2-1 16 TRBV7-2 TRBD2 CASSLARTSWYNEQFF
TRBJ1-5 15 TRBV5-1 . CASSLEGVSNQPQHF
TRBJ2-1 15 TRBV27 TRBD1 CASSFTGALYNEQFF
TRBJ1-1 14 TRBV7-9 . CASSLGGSGTEAFF
TRBJ2-1 15 TRBV7-7 TRBD2 CASSLATSGINEQFF
TRBJ2-7 15 TRBV2 . CASKRRGNVPQWRYF
TRBJ2-5 14 TRBV11-2 . CASRGVGSGETQYF
TRBJ1-2 14 TRBV19 TRBD1 CASRRSDRGNGYTF
TRBJ2-3 15 TRBV28 TRBD2 CASSLAGGPGDTQYF
TRBJ2-7 13 TRBV5-4 TRBD2 CASSGGLAYEQYF
TRBJ2-7 14 TRBV10-3 . CAISESGAFYEQYF
TRBJ2-3 13 TRBV6-6 . CASSYRGADTQYF
TRBJ2-3 16 TRBV19 TRBD1 CASSITGVSGTDTQYF